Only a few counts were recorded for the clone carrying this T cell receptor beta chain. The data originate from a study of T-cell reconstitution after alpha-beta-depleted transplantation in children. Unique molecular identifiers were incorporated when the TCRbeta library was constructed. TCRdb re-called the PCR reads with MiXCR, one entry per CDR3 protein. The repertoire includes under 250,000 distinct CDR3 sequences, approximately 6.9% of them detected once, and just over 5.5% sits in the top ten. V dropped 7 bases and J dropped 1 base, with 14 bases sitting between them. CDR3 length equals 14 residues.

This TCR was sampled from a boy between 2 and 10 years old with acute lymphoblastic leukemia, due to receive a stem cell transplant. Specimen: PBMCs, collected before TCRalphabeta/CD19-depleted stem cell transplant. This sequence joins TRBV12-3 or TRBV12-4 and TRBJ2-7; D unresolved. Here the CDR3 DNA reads TGTGCCAGCATCAAGTCGGATCAGTCCTACGAGCAGTACTTC. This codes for CASIKSDQSYEQYF.